Below, 22 T cell receptor beta chains from the same sample are listed, as sequenced in a study of OX40 agonist ivuxolimab in advanced cancers. Measured with immunoSEQ multiplex PCR; TCRdb has only the in-frame clones, and not every one. The top ten clones hold roughly 13% of a sample with roughly 55,000 clones, 75% to 90% of them seen once. The sequences come from CD4+ or CD8+ T cells sorted from blood, collected in a trial of the OX40 agonist ivuxolimab. These receptors all come from an adult with an advanced solid tumor such as melanoma, head and neck, liver or kidney cancer.

The genes are TRBV5-1 and TRBJ2-5; 7 nucleotides match TRBD2. The CDR3 length is 12 residues. Losses at the gene ends were 5 bases for V and 5 bases for J; bases not matched to a gene: 3. Germline CDR1 and CDR2: SGHRS and YFSETQ. The CDR3 bases are TGCGCCAGCAGAGCGGGGTCGGAGACCCAGTACTTC. Encoded protein: CASRAGSETQYF.

This rearrangement joins TRBV5-6 to TRBJ2-7; 7 bases align to TRBD1. The germline V gene encodes CDR1 SGHDT and CDR2 YYEEEE. V trimming: 0 bases; J trimming: 0 bases; junction bases outside the gene matches: 3. The CDR3 runs 15 residues. This chain's CDR3 is CASSLVAGGSYEQYF. Here the CDR3 DNA reads TGTGCCAGCAGCTTGGTGGCAGGGGGCTCCTACGAGCAGTACTTC. The full variable domain, rest sourced from reference TRBV5-6 and TRBJ2-7, is DAGVTQSPTHLIKTRGQQVTLRCSPKSGHDTVSWYQQALGQGPQFIFQYYEEEERQRGNFPDRFSGHQFPNYSSELNVNALLLGDSALYLCASSLVAGGSYEQYFGPGTRLTVT.

There are a few counts of this clone. This chain connects TRBV5-1 to TRBJ1-5, with TRBD1 as a possible D gene (5 bases). The germline V gene encodes CDR1 SGHRS and CDR2 YFSETQ. The CDR3 has 13 amino acids. V dropped 2 bases and J dropped 7 bases, with 10 bases sitting between them. The CDR3 coding sequence is TGCGCCAGCAGCTTATGGGGCTACCAGCCCCAGCATTTT. This sequence encodes CASSLWGYQPQHF. Full variable domain (rest looked up from reference TRBV5-1 and TRBJ1-5): KAGVTQTPRYLIKTRGQQVTLSCSPISGHRSVSWYQQTPGQGLQFLFEYFSETQRNKGNFPGRFSGRQFSNSRSEMNVSTLELGDSALYLCASSLWGYQPQHFGDGTRLSIL.

This clone was counted a few times. The rearrangement joins TRBV9 to TRBJ1-1; the D is unclear. This CDR3 has 15 amino acids. Germline CDR1 and CDR2: SGDLS and YYNGEE. Trimming pared 3 bases from V and 1 base from J, leaving 13 bases between. The CDR3 DNA is TGTGCCAGCAGCGCGAACATAGGGCCGAACACTGAAGCTTTCTTT. Protein product: CASSANIGPNTEAFF.

This clone appeared once. The genes are TRBV29-1 and TRBJ2-1; D is possibly TRBD1 (6 bases). V gave up 7 bases and J gave up 3 bases, with 10 bases separating them. The CDR3 consists of 12 residues. The V gene's germline CDR1 is SQVTM and CDR2 ANQGSEA. The CDR3 nucleotides read TGCAGCGCTGGACAGATCTACAATGAGCAGTTCTTC. The encoded protein is CSAGQIYNEQFF.

DNA for the CDR3: TGTGCCAGCAATCCAGGGGGAGGCAATTCACCCCTCCACTTT. It encodes CASNPGGGNSPLHF. The chain links TRBV19 to TRBJ1-6, with TRBD1 matching over 7 bases. The CDR3 length is 14 residues. Germline trimming cut 9 bases from V and 7 bases from J; bases unmatched to any gene: 9. Germline assignment: CDR1 LNHDA and CDR2 SQIVND (reference sequence). The variable domain in full, completed from reference TRBV19 and TRBJ1-6, reads DGGITQSPKYLFRKEGQNVTLSCEQNLNHDAMYWYRQDPGQGLRLIYYSQIVNDFQKGDIAEGYSVSREKKESFPLTVTSAQKNPTAFYLCASNPGGGNSPLHFGNGTRLTVT.

This clone was counted once. V usage is TRBV7-8 and J usage is TRBJ1-2; weak D call: TRBD1 (5 bases). Trimming removed 2 bases from V and 0 bases from J, with 10 bases in between. The CDR3 has 15 residues. Germline-derived CDR1 and CDR2 are SGHVS and FQNEAQ. The CDR3 nucleotides are TGTGCCAGCAGCTTAACAAGGGGAGCTAACTATGGCTACACCTTC. Translating it yields CASSLTRGANYGYTF. The entire variable domain, with the rest obtained from reference TRBV7-8 and TRBJ1-2, is as follows: GAGVSQSPRYKVAKRGQDVALRCDPISGHVSLFWYQQALGQGPEFLTYFQNEAQLDKSGLPSDRFFAERPEGSVSTLKIQRTQQEDSAVYLCASSLTRGANYGYTFGSGTRLTVV.

V and J are TRBV28 and TRBJ1-4; D uncertain. Germline V CDR1 and CDR2: MDHEN, SYDVKM. This CDR3 region has 14 residues. V was trimmed by 2 bases and J by 13 bases, leaving 17 bases between them. The CDR3 region is CASSLSLGLSSLFF. The CDR3 coding sequence is TGTGCCAGCAGTTTAAGTTTGGGGTTGAGTTCACTGTTTTTT.

The gene calls are TRBV7-9 and TRBJ1-1; perhaps TRBD1 as D (5 bases). The CDR3 runs to 13 residues. Germline CDR1 is SEHNR and CDR2 is FQNEAQ (reference sequence). The germline V and J ends were trimmed by 5 bases and 5 bases, with 12 bases remaining between them. The CDR3 sequence is CASSGAPITEAFF. The CDR3 DNA follows: TGTGCCAGCAGCGGGGCGCCGATTACTGAAGCTTTCTTT.

The genes are TRBV25-1 and TRBJ1-2; the D is unclear. The CDR3 length is 11 residues. In germline, CDR1 is MGHDK, CDR2 SYGVNS. Trimming cost V 4 bases and J 8 bases, with 8 bases left between them. DNA of the CDR3: TGTGCCAGCAGTGTCAGTCAGGGCTACACCTTC. Translation gives CASSVSQGYTF.

The chain has TRBV7-9 and TRBJ2-3; possible D gene TRBD1, 5 bases. The CDR3 loop spans 13 amino acids. CDR1 is SEHNR and CDR2 is FQNEAQ in the germline V gene (reference sequence). V was trimmed by 5 bases and J by 4 bases, leaving 10 bases between them. Here the CDR3 reads CASSTRQSDTQYF. In DNA form, the CDR3 reads TGTGCCAGCAGCACCCGACAGTCAGATACGCAGTATTTT. The whole variable domain, filled in from reference TRBV7-9 and TRBJ2-3, reads DTGVSQNPRHKITKRGQNVTFRCDPISEHNRLYWYRQTLGQGPEFLTYFQNEAQLEKSRLLSDRFSAERPKGSFSTLEIQRTEQGDSAMYLCASSTRQSDTQYFGPGTRLTVL.

The chain employs TRBV15 and TRBJ2-1; D is ambiguous. The CDR3 totals 16 residues. Looked up from germline, CDR1 is LNHNV and CDR2 is YYDKDF (reference sequence). Between the trimmed V and J ends, which lost 5 bases and 0 bases, there was a span of 14 bases. CDR3 sequence: CATSPNPLSSYNEQFF. CDR3 coding DNA: TGTGCCACCAGCCCAAACCCCTTGAGCTCCTACAATGAGCAGTTCTTC.

The table lists this clone with a few counts. J is TRBJ2-7 and V is TRBV25-1; D possibly corresponds to TRBD2 (5 bases). CDR3 length equals 13 residues. Trimming shortened V by 8 bases and J by 4 bases, and 15 bases separated the two germline ends. Germline values: CDR1 MGHDK, CDR2 SYGVNS. The CDR3 loop is CASAGRTGYEQYF. CDR3 bases: TGTGCCAGCGCCGGACGGACTGGATACGAGCAGTACTTC.

The chain combines TRBV9 with TRBJ2-1, with D perhaps matching TRBD1 (6 bases). The germline CDR1 and CDR2 sequences are SGDLS and YYNGEE. Trimming took 2 bases from V and 10 from J, leaving 13 bases between them. This CDR3 has 13 amino acids. DNA for the CDR3: TGTGCCAGCAGCGTTTGGGGGCCAAGCGAGCAGTTCTTC. Residues: CASSVWGPSEQFF.

This chain connects TRBV5-1 to TRBJ2-2, with 8 positions matching TRBD1. CDR3 length: 16 amino acids. V trimming: 3 bases; J trimming: 0 bases; junction bases outside the gene matches: 4. Germline V gives CDR1 SGHRS, CDR2 YFSETQ. Here the CDR3 DNA reads TGCGCCAGCAGCTGGGACAGGTCCACGAACACCGGGGAGCTGTTTTTT. Amino acids: CASSWDRSTNTGELFF.

The chain links TRBV6-5 to TRBJ1-1; 9 nucleotides agree with TRBD1. The CDR3 has 14 amino acids. Trimming cost V 6 bases and J 5 bases; bases outside gene matches: 7. Germline CDR1 and CDR2: MNHEY and SVGAGI. The CDR3 reads CASRIRDRATEAFF. The CDR3 nucleotides read TGTGCCAGCAGAATCCGGGACAGGGCTACTGAAGCTTTCTTT.

The CDR3 DNA is TGTGCCAGCAGTGAATATCGACTAGCAGAGATCAATGAGCAGTTCTTC. Protein sequence: CASSEYRLAEINEQFF. The chain employs TRBV6-1 and TRBJ2-1; 7 bases agree with TRBD2. The V gene end was trimmed by 2 bases and the J gene end by 6 bases; junction bases not matched to a gene: 10. The CDR3 runs to 16 residues. Germline CDR1 reads MNHNS; CDR2 reads SASEGT.

The chain is built from TRBV6-5 and TRBJ2-1; a possible D gene is TRBD1 (6 bases). Germline CDR1 is MNHEY and CDR2 is SVGAGI. The CDR3 is 15 residues long. Between the trimmed V and J ends, which lost 5 bases and 4 bases, there was a span of 15 bases. CDR3 coding DNA: TGTGCCAGCAGTCCAGCGTTGGGGGCGTACAATGAGCAGTTCTTC. This gives the protein CASSPALGAYNEQFF.

This clone was seen a handful of times. The chain's CDR3 is CASSLGWEGQPQHF. The CDR3 nucleotides read TGTGCCAGCAGTCTGGGGTGGGAGGGTCAGCCCCAGCATTTT. The chain recombines TRBV9 with TRBJ1-5, with D uncertain. Trimming shortened V by 5 bases and J by 6 bases, and 15 bases separated the two germline ends. The CDR3 is 14 amino acids. CDR1 and CDR2 (germline): SGDLS, YYNGEE.

The chain employs TRBV11-2 and TRBJ2-1, with 9 bases fitting TRBD1. J gave up 12 bases and V 5 bases, and 2 bases lay outside the gene matches. Germline values: CDR1 SGHAT, CDR2 FQNNGV. The CDR3 is 11 residues long. CDR3 residues: CASSQTGGQFF. CDR3 DNA sequence: TGTGCCAGCAGCCAGACAGGGGGGCAGTTCTTC.

The V call is TRBV7-9, the J call TRBJ1-2, with 7 bases fitting TRBD1. V shed 5 bases, J shed 5 bases, and the junction held 17 bases outside the gene matches. The CDR3 consists of 17 residues. CDR1 and CDR2 from the germline V gene are SEHNR and FQNEAQ (reference sequence). The CDR3: CASSPHWTGGRRYGYTF. DNA of the CDR3: TGTGCCAGCAGCCCACACTGGACAGGAGGGCGCCGATATGGCTACACCTTC.

This clone was recorded only once. The genes are TRBV19 and TRBJ1-1; D unresolved. CDR3 size: 14 residues. V lost 7 bases and J lost 4, with 16 bases in between. Germline V CDR1 and CDR2: LNHDA, SQIVND (reference sequence). CDR3 sequence reads: CASKIVLEGTEAFF. For the CDR3, the DNA is TGTGCCAGTAAGATCGTGTTAGAGGGCACTGAAGCTTTCTTT.